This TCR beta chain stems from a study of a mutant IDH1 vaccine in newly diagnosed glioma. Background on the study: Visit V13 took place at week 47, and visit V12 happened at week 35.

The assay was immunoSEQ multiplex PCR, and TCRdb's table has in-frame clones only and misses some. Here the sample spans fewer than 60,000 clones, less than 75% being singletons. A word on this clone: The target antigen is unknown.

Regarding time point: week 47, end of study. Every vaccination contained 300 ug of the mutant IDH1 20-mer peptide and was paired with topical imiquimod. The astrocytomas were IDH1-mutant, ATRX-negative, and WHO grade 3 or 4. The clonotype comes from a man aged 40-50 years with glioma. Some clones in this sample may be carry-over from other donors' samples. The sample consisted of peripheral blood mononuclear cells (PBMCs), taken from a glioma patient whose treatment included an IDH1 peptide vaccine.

The CDR3 loop is CASSTHRGLLSNQPQHF. The CDR3 DNA follows: TGTGCCAGCAGTACCCACAGGGGGCTCCTTAGCAATCAGCCCCAGCATTTT. The chain is built from TRBV27 and TRBJ1-5, with TRBD1 matching over 9 bases. This CDR3 has 17 amino acids. The germline gives CDR1 MNHEY, CDR2 SMNVEV (reference sequence). The V segment lost 5 bases and the J segment 0 bases; nucleotides outside the gene matches: 8.